Included here is one T cell receptor beta chain sequence, with context. What it recognizes is unknown. Using RNA template, CDR3s of TCR alpha and beta were amplified with iRepertoire arm-PCR. For one-step reverse transcription and amplification, 100-400 ng of tissue mRNA or PBMC total RNA was used. Using its own MiXCR run on the multiplex PCR reads, TCRdb lists one record per CDR3 protein. The table lists approximately 18,000 distinct CDR3 sequences, more than 45% of them singletons. These data belong to a study of glioma-infiltrating T cells. General observations from the study: Non-neoplastic patients had below-expected tissue-blood divergence, while all gliomas exceeded expectation. Only very few CDR3 sequences appeared in both tissue and blood.

The CDR3 consists of 14 residues. Trimming stripped 3 bases from V and 2 bases from J, with 9 bases between. The chain links TRBV12-3 or TRBV12-4 to TRBJ2-3; D is perhaps TRBD2 (5 bases). This TCR was sampled from a human donor with low-grade glioma or glioblastoma, undergoing nonglioma brain surgery, or in good health (not recorded which). Sample: glioma tissue, nonneoplastic brain tissue, or PBMCs (not recorded which). This CDR3 reads CASSLNGDTDTQYF. CDR3 nucleotide sequence: TGTGCCAGCAGTTTGAACGGGGACACAGATACGCAGTATTTT.